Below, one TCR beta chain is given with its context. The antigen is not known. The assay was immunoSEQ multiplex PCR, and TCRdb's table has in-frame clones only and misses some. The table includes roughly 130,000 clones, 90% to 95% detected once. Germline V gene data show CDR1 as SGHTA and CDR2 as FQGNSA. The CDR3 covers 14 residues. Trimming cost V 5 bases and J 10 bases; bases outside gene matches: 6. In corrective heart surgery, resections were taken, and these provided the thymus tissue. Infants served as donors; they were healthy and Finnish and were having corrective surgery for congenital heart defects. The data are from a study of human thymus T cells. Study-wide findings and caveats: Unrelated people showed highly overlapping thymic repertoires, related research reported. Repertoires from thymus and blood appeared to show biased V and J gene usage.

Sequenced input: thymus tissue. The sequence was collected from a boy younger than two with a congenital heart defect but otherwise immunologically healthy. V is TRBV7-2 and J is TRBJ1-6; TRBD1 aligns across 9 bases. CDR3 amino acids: CASSLRDRASPLHF. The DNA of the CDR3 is TGTGCCAGCAGCCTACGGGACAGGGCCTCACCCCTCCACTTT.